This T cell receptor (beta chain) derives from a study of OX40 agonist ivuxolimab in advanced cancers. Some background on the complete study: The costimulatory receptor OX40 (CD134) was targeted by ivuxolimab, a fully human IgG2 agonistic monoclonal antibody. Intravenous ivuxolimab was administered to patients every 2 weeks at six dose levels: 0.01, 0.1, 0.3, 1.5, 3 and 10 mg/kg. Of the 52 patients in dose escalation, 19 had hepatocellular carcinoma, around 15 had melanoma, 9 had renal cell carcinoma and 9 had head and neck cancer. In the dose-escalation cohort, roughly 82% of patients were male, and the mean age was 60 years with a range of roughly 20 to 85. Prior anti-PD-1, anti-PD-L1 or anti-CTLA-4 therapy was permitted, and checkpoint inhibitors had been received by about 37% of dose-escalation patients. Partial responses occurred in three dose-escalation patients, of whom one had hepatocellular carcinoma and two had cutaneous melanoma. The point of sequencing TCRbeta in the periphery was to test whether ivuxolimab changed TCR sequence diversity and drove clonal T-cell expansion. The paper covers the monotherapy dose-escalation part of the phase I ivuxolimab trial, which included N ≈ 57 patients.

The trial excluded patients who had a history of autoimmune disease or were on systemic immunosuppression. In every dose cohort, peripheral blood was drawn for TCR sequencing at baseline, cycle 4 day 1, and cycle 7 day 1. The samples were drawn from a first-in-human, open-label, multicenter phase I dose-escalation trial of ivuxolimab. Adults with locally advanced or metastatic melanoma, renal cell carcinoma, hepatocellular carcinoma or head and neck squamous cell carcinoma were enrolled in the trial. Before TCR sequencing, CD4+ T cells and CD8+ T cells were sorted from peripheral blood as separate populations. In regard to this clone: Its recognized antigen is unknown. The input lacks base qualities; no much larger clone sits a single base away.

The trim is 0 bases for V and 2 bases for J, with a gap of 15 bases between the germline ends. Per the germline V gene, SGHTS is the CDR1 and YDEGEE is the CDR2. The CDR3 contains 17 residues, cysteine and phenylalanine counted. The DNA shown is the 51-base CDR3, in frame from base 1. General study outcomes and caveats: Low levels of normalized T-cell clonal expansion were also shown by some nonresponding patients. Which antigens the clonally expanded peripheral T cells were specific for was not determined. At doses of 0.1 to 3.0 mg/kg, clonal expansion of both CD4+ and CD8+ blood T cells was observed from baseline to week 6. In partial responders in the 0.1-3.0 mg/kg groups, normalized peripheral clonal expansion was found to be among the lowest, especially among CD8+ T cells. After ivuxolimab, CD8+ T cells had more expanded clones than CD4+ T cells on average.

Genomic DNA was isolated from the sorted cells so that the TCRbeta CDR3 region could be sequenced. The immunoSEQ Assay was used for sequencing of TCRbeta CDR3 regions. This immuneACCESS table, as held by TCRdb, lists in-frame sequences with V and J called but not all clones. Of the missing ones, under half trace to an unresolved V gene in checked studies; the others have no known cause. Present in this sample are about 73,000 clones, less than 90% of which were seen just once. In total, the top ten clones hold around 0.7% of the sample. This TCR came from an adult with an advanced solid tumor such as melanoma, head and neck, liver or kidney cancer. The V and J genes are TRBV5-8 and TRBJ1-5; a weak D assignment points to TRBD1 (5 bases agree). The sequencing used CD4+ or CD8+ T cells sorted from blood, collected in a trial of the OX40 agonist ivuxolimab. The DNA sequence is TGTGCCAGCAGCTTGGGGGGCGTGGGGCGCGGCAATCAGCCCCAGCATTTT. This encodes CASSLGGVGRGNQPQHF.